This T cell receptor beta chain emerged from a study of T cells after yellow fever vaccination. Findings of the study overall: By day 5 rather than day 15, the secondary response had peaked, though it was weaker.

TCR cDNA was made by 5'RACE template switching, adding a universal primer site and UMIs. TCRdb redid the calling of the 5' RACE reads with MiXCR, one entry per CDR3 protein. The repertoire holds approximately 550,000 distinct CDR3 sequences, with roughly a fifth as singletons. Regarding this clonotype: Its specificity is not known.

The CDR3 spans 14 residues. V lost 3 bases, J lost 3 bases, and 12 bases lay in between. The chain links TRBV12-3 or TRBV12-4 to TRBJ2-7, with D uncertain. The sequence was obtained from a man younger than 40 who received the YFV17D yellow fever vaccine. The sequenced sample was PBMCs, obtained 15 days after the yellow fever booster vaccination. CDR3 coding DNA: TGTGCCAGCAGTTTCGAAGACGGAGTCTACGAGCAGTACTTC. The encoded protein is CASSFEDGVYEQYF.